These 31 T cell receptor beta chains were all obtained from the same sample, sequenced in a study of CD8+ T cells in alopecia areata. RNA was isolated and reverse transcribed to cDNA, the sequencing template. Assay used: immunoSEQ multiplex PCR; TCRdb lists only in-frame clones, some missing. The table includes approximately 200,000 clones, roughly 40% detected once. Treatment here: oral pan-JAK inhibitor, 5-10 mg twice daily. Material: CD4+ T cells sorted from blood, obtained at roughly week 36, from a patient treated with tofacitinib. The receptors were gathered from a human donor with alopecia areata.

This clone has more than one count but fewer than ten. The chain is built from TRBV4-3 and TRBJ2-6; 7 nucleotides align to TRBD1. This CDR3 comprises 20 residues. CDR1 and CDR2 (germline): LGHNA, YSLEER. The J segment lost 4 bases and the V segment lost 0 bases, leaving 15 bases of the junction unmatched. CDR3 coding DNA: TGCGCCAGCAGCCAAGACAGGACAGGCCAAAACCGGGGAGGGGCCAACGTCCTGACTTTC. This encodes CASSQDRTGQNRGGANVLTF.

V gene TRBV29-1 combines with J gene TRBJ1-1; D remains ambiguous. The germline V gene encodes CDR1 SQVTM and CDR2 ANQGSEA. Trimming left V 2 bases short and J 2 bases short, with 9 bases between. The CDR3 spans 13 residues. CDR3 in amino acids: CSVESYTNTEAFF. CDR3 DNA sequence: TGCAGCGTTGAATCATACACCAACACTGAAGCTTTCTTT.

V usage is TRBV21-1 and J usage is TRBJ1-2. TRBV21-1 is a listed pseudogene. The CDR3 loop spans 11 amino acids. Here the CDR3 DNA reads TGTGCCAGCAGCAAGGACTCTGGCTACACCTTC. Protein sequence: CASSKDSGYTF.

As DNA, the CDR3 is TGCGCCAGCAGCTCCGCGAGCGGGAGAGGCCTAGGGGAGACCCAGTACTTC. It encodes CASSSASGRGLGETQYF. The rearrangement joins TRBV5-1 to TRBJ2-5; 8 bases are shared with TRBD2. With 3 bases clipped from V and 5 bases from J, the junction kept 15 bases outside the gene matches. Per germline, CDR1 SGHRS and CDR2 YFSETQ. The CDR3 is 17 residues long.

This chain joins TRBV5-1 and TRBJ2-3; no firm D call. Germline V gene lookup returns CDR1 SGHRS and CDR2 YFSETQ. V was pared by 0 bases and J by 6 bases, with 11 bases between. CDR3 length equals 14 residues. The CDR3, as DNA: TGCGCCAGCAGCTTGGACCAGCCCTCGGATACGCAGTATTTT. Translation: CASSLDQPSDTQYF.

This chain links TRBV28 with TRBJ2-1; tentative D call: TRBD2 (6 bases). This CDR3 has 15 amino acids. Trimming pared 6 bases from V and 5 bases from J, leaving 17 bases between. Germline CDR1 is MDHEN and CDR2 is SYDVKM. CDR3 sequence: CASSPPRTTHNEQFF. For the CDR3, the DNA is TGTGCCAGCAGCCCTCCCAGGACTACACACAATGAGCAGTTCTTC.

Only one count was recorded for this clone. The chain couples TRBV20-1 to TRBJ1-1; the D gene is possibly TRBD1 (6 bases). The germline V and J ends were trimmed by 5 bases and 7 bases, with 8 bases remaining between them. CDR1 is DFQATT, CDR2 SNEGSKA, per germline (reference sequence). This CDR3 is built from 10 residues. The CDR3 spells CSASDSEAFF. The CDR3, as DNA: TGCAGTGCTTCGGACAGTGAAGCTTTCTTT.

This clone was observed a few times. Other DNA sequences from this sample encode an identical CDR3 as well. The chain recombines TRBV6-5 with TRBJ2-7; 11 nucleotides agree with TRBD1. Germline V gene data show CDR1 as MNHEY and CDR2 as SVGAGI. The CDR3 has 15 amino acids. J was trimmed by 3 bases and V by 2 bases; bases with no gene match: 3. The CDR3 loop reads CASSYRDRGVYEQYF. Here the CDR3 DNA reads TGTGCCAGCAGTTACCGGGACAGGGGGGTCTACGAGCAGTACTTC.

This clone has a handful of counts. The same CDR3 also results from other DNA sequences found in this sample. The chain recombines TRBV30 with TRBJ2-7, with 7 bases aligning to TRBD1. Germline CDR1 is GTSNPN and CDR2 is SVGIG (reference sequence). V trimming: 0 bases; J trimming: 2 bases; junction bases outside the gene matches: 4. The CDR3 consists of 14 residues. Here the CDR3 DNA reads TGTGCCTGGAGTGTAGGGACAGCAACCTACGAGCAGTACTTC. Translating gives CAWSVGTATYEQYF. Together with reference TRBV30 and TRBJ2-7, the CDR3 gives the full variable domain: SQTIHQWPATLVQPVGSPLSLECTVEGTSNPNLYWYRQAAGRGLQLLFYSVGIGQISSEVPQNLSASRPQDRQFILSSKKLLLSDSGFYLCAWSVGTATYEQYFGPGTRLTVT.

This clone was seen a few times. The gene calls are TRBV7-2 and TRBJ2-1; D not resolved. V lost 5 bases and J lost 9, with 8 bases in between. CDR3 length: 11 residues. CDR1 is SGHTA and CDR2 is FQGNSA in the germline V gene. Written as DNA, the CDR3 is TGTGCCAGCAGCCGAGGCGCTGAGCAGTTCTTC. Translating gives CASSRGAEQFF.

This clone has just a few counts. The chain is built from TRBV5-1 and TRBJ2-3; 9 bases fit TRBD1. V shed 4 bases and J 3 bases; nucleotides not matched to a gene: 9. The CDR3 has 16 amino acids. Germline-derived CDR1 and CDR2 are SGHRS and YFSETQ. The DNA for the CDR3 is TGCGCCAGCAGCCGAATGGGACAGGGCGGGACAGATACGCAGTATTTT. It specifies CASSRMGQGGTDTQYF. The complete variable domain, with remaining parts taken from reference TRBV5-1 and TRBJ2-3, reads KAGVTQTPRYLIKTRGQQVTLSCSPISGHRSVSWYQQTPGQGLQFLFEYFSETQRNKGNFPGRFSGRQFSNSRSEMNVSTLELGDSALYLCASSRMGQGGTDTQYFGPGTRLTVL.

The CDR3, as DNA: TGTGCCTGGAGTGGGGACAGGGCCTACGAGCAGTACTTC. Amino acid sequence: CAWSGDRAYEQYF. This chain links TRBV30 with TRBJ2-7, with TRBD1 identical over 9 bases. The germline V gene has CDR1 GTSNPN and CDR2 SVGIG (reference sequence). Trimming took 1 base from V and 2 from J; bases not matched to a gene: 0. This CDR3 has 13 amino acids.

The chain couples TRBV25-1 to TRBJ1-2; 7 bases line up with TRBD1. V lost 3 bases and J lost 1; bases outside the gene matches: 5. CDR1 is MGHDK and CDR2 is SYGVNS in the germline V gene. The CDR3 consists of 15 residues. The CDR3 protein is CASSDPTGYNYGYTF. CDR3 nucleotide sequence: TGTGCCAGCAGTGATCCGACAGGGTATAACTATGGCTACACCTTC.

This chain links TRBV30 with TRBJ2-3; 7 positions agree with TRBD2. Unmatched junction bases numbered 7, after V lost 6 bases and J lost 4 bases. From germline, CDR1 is GTSNPN and CDR2 SVGIG (reference sequence). This CDR3 is 13 amino acids long. The CDR3 region has the DNA TGTGCCTGTCGGGGGGATATGCCAGATACGCAGTATTTT. Its translation is CACRGDMPDTQYF.

This chain uses TRBV10-3 with TRBJ2-3; D is unclear. Germline lookup yields CDR1 ENHRY and CDR2 SYGVKD. Trimming cost V 3 bases and J 4 bases, with 14 bases left between them. The CDR3 runs 15 residues. The CDR3 DNA reads as TGTGCCATCAGTGACTATTCGGCGAGCGCAGATACGCAGTATTTT. It translates to CAISDYSASADTQYF.

This chain joins TRBV2 and TRBJ2-1; 8 bases are shared with TRBD2. There are 15 residues in the CDR3. V was pared by 4 bases and J by 5 bases, with 7 bases of the junction left unmatched. CDR1 and CDR2 (germline): SNHLY, FYNNEI. The CDR3 DNA is TGTGCCAGCAGTGCGGAGCGGGAGACTCACAATGAGCAGTTCTTC. Its translation: CASSAERETHNEQFF.

This clone was seen a few times. The gene calls are TRBV18 and TRBJ2-7; 7 positions agree with TRBD1. Unmatched junction bases numbered 12, after V lost 5 bases and J lost 5 bases. Germline loops: CDR1 KGHSH, CDR2 LQKENI. The CDR3 covers 15 residues. Here the CDR3 reads CASSAHRGEVDEQYF. CDR3 nucleotides: TGTGCCAGCTCAGCTCACAGGGGCGAGGTAGACGAGCAGTACTTC. The variable domain in full, completed from reference TRBV18 and TRBJ2-7, reads NAGVMQNPRHLVRRRGQEARLRCSPMKGHSHVYWYRQLPEEGLKFMVYLQKENIIDESGMPKERFSAEFPKEGPSILRIQQVVRGDSAAYFCASSAHRGEVDEQYFGPGTRLTVT.

The V and J genes are TRBV9 and TRBJ1-1, with D tentatively TRBD1 (5 bases). The CDR3 runs to 13 residues. V was clipped by 0 bases and J by 8 bases, with 11 bases between them. CDR1 SGDLS and CDR2 YYNGEE come from the germline V gene. The CDR3 DNA reads as TGTGCCAGCAGCGTAGGAGGGGTCGGGGAAGCTTTCTTT. Protein product: CASSVGGVGEAFF.

This clone was counted a single time. The chain is built from TRBV30 and TRBJ1-5; D is uncertain. Trimming shortened V by 4 bases and J by 3 bases, and 10 bases separated the two germline ends. The CDR3 consists of 13 residues. From germline, CDR1 is GTSNPN and CDR2 SVGIG (reference sequence). The CDR3 sequence is CAWTTRDNQPQHF. CDR3 bases: TGTGCCTGGACAACAAGGGACAATCAGCCCCAGCATTTT.

Many counts were recorded for this clone. The genes are TRBV7-3 and TRBJ2-2; D not resolved. V was trimmed by 6 bases and J by 0 bases, leaving 8 bases between them. Germline CDR1 reads SGHTA; CDR2 reads FQGTGA. The CDR3 sequence is 14 residues long. The CDR3 coding sequence is TGTGCCAGCAGGCCAGCCGCGAACACCGGGGAGCTGTTTTTT. It specifies CASRPAANTGELFF.

The chain is built from TRBV15 and TRBJ2-3; D possibly corresponds to TRBD2 (6 bases). Deletions cut 1 base from V and 4 bases from J, with 15 bases between. Germline loops: CDR1 LNHNV, CDR2 YYDKDF (reference sequence). This CDR3 is built from 16 residues. CDR3 sequence: CATSRAGAGRPDTQYF. The CDR3 DNA follows: TGTGCCACCAGCAGAGCCGGGGCGGGAAGGCCAGATACGCAGTATTTT.

The rearrangement uses TRBV7-2 and TRBJ2-5; D not resolved. V was clipped by 5 bases and J by 5 bases, with 9 bases between them. This CDR3 is 12 amino acids long. CDR1 SGHTA and CDR2 FQGNSA come from the germline V gene. Here the CDR3 reads CASSLQSETQYF. The CDR3 coding sequence is TGTGCCAGCAGCCTACAAAGTGAGACCCAGTACTTC.

This clone was detected many times. This sequence joins TRBV7-9 and TRBJ2-7; the D is unclear. Trimming took 3 bases from V and 2 from J, leaving 8 bases between them. CDR3 size: 13 residues. CDR1 is SEHNR and CDR2 is FQNEAQ in the germline V gene (reference sequence). CDR3 sequence reads: CASSFRIPYEQYF. The DNA for the CDR3 is TGTGCCAGCAGCTTTAGAATTCCCTACGAGCAGTACTTC.

This clone was seen just once. The genes are TRBV6-1 and TRBJ1-5; 7 bases fit TRBD1. Germline CDR1 and CDR2: MNHNS and SASEGT. The CDR3 contains 15 residues. The V segment lost 8 bases and the J segment 0 bases; nucleotides outside the gene matches: 7. CDR3 protein: CASGGQAYSNQPQHF. The DNA of the CDR3 is TGTGCCAGCGGAGGACAGGCCTATAGCAATCAGCCCCAGCATTTT.

This clone was detected once. This chain links TRBV4-1 with TRBJ1-2, with 9 bases matching TRBD1. V lost 0 bases and J lost 4; bases outside the gene matches: 9. The germline V gene encodes CDR1 MGHRA and CDR2 YSYEKL. The CDR3 is made up of 17 amino acids. The CDR3 region has the DNA TGCGCCAGCAGCCAAGATAGGGGACAGGGCTCGACCTATGGCTACACCTTC. Protein product: CASSQDRGQGSTYGYTF.

The chain carries TRBV30 and TRBJ1-2; no firm D call. The CDR3 is 17 amino acids. V was shortened by 2 bases and J by 5 bases, with 24 bases between the two germline ends. CDR1 and CDR2 from the germline V gene are GTSNPN and SVGIG (reference sequence). CDR3 protein: CAWSPPPPVPKLYGYTF. The CDR3 DNA reads as TGTGCCTGGAGTCCGCCACCCCCAGTGCCTAAGTTATATGGCTACACCTTC. Drawing the rest from reference TRBV30 and TRBJ1-2, the complete variable domain is SQTIHQWPATLVQPVGSPLSLECTVEGTSNPNLYWYRQAAGRGLQLLFYSVGIGQISSEVPQNLSASRPQDRQFILSSKKLLLSDSGFYLCAWSPPPPVPKLYGYTFGSGTRLTVV.

The chain joins TRBV7-9 to TRBJ2-1, with D hard to call. The CDR3 consists of 15 residues. Trimming removed 1 base from V and 8 bases from J, with 15 bases in between. Germline V CDR1 and CDR2: SEHNR, FQNEAQ (reference sequence). CDR3 nucleotides: TGTGCCAGCAGCTTAGTTAGGAGTCAACTGCATGAGCAGTTCTTC. Protein: CASSLVRSQLHEQFF.

The V gene is TRBV11-1, the J gene TRBJ2-7; D is unresolved. Germline V gene sequence: CDR1 SGHAT, CDR2 FQDESV (reference sequence). This CDR3 contains 14 residues. V lost 5 bases, J lost 5 bases, and 16 bases lay in between. CDR3 loop: CASSHRTGANEQYF. Here the CDR3 DNA reads TGTGCCAGCAGCCACCGGACCGGAGCCAACGAGCAGTACTTC.

The CDR3 sequence: CASSSLIGYEQYF. In DNA form, the CDR3 reads TGCGCCAGCAGCTCCCTTATCGGCTACGAGCAGTACTTC. The chain is built from TRBV5-1 and TRBJ2-7; D remains unclear. This CDR3 has 13 amino acids. Germline V CDR1 and CDR2: SGHRS, YFSETQ. V gave up 3 bases and J gave up 3 bases, with 10 bases separating them.

This chain uses TRBV4-1 with TRBJ1-5, with D possibly TRBD1 on 6 matching bases. Germline V lookup: CDR1 MGHRA, CDR2 YSYEKL. The CDR3 has 18 residues. Trimming shortened V by 0 bases and J by 1 base, and 16 bases separated the two germline ends. The CDR3 nucleotides read TGCGCCAGCAGCCAAGAGGGACTAGGACAGAGAAGCAATCAGCCCCAGCATTTT. Protein product: CASSQEGLGQRSNQPQHF.

V and J are TRBV5-4 and TRBJ2-2; a weak D match, TRBD2 (7 bases). The CDR3 extends over 15 amino acids. Germline V gene sequence: CDR1 SGHNT, CDR2 YYREEE (reference sequence). V gave up 4 bases and J gave up 3 bases, with 13 bases separating them. The CDR3 spells CASSLEGGHTGELFF. In DNA form, the CDR3 reads TGTGCCAGCAGCCTCGAGGGGGGGCACACCGGGGAGCTGTTTTTT.